These T cell receptor beta chains were read from a single sample in a study of T-cell reconstitution after alpha-beta-depleted transplantation in children. TCRdb re-called the PCR reads through MiXCR, storing one row per CDR3 protein. The sample yields 350,000 to 450,000 distinct CDR3 sequences, 13% seen once. The sample consisted of PBMCs, taken from the stem cell graft. The receptors derive from a human donor who donated a stem cell graft to a child with Fanconi anemia. Both conserved end residues are part of each CDR3. The D gene is left open where the match is weak. Expanded clones get a size class; other rows say once, few or many, or leave the size out.

clone size	CDR3 length	V gene	J gene	D gene	CDR3 protein	CDR3 DNA
-	13	TRBV7-9	TRBJ2-2	TRBD1	CASRGQTTGELFF	TGTGCCAGCCGGGGACAGACAACCGGGGAGCTGTTTTTT
-	13	TRBV20-1	TRBJ2-7	-	CSASVLAEYEQYF	TGCAGTGCTAGTGTTCTAGCCGAATACGAGCAGTACTTC
-	11	TRBV7-8	TRBJ2-1	-	CASSLENEQFF	TGTGCCAGCAGCTTAGAGAATGAGCAGTTCTTC
many	12	TRBV6-5	TRBJ2-7	TRBD1	CASGLTGEEQYF	TGTGCCAGCGGCCTAACAGGGGAGGAGCAGTACTTC
few	15	TRBV5-1	TRBJ2-1	TRBD1	CASSLVYRGKDEQFF	TGCGCCAGCAGCTTAGTCTACAGGGGTAAGGATGAGCAGTTCTTC
-	16	TRBV7-9	TRBJ2-3	-	CASSLSGQGGPDTQYF	TGTGCCAGCAGCTTATCTGGGCAGGGAGGTCCAGATACGCAGTATTTT
few	14	TRBV9	TRBJ2-3	-	CASSVERVVDTQYF	TGTGCCAGCAGCGTAGAACGGGTGGTGGATACGCAGTATTTT
-	15	TRBV24-1	TRBJ2-2	-	CATSGKRPNTGELFF	TGTGCCACCAGTGGAAAAAGGCCGAACACCGGGGAGCTGTTTTTT
few	22	TRBV5-1	TRBJ1-1	-	CASSLRFGLSALTGGRNTEAFF	TGCGCCAGCAGTCTCAGATTCGGCCTTTCAGCGCTTACCGGGGGGAGGAACACTGAAGCTTTCTTT
-	14	TRBV4-3	TRBJ1-2	-	CASSQERVAYGYTF	TGCGCCAGCAGCCAAGAACGGGTAGCCTATGGCTACACCTTC
few	14	TRBV6-2/TRBV6-3	TRBJ1-5	-	CASSYGQRNQPQHF	TGTGCCAGCAGTTACGGACAGAGGAATCAGCCCCAGCATTTT
-	13	TRBV30	TRBJ2-7	TRBD1	CACQTGVTYEQYF	TGTGCCTGTCAGACAGGGGTGACCTACGAGCAGTACTTC
few	14	TRBV10-3	TRBJ1-1	TRBD1	CAISRQGTNTEAFF	TGTGCCATCAGTCGACAGGGAACGAACACTGAAGCTTTCTTT
-	18	TRBV12-3/TRBV12-4	TRBJ2-1	-	CASSTLQGHRGSYNEQFF	TGTGCCAGCAGTACGCTACAGGGACACCGGGGTTCCTACAATGAGCAGTTCTTC
-	12	TRBV29-1	TRBJ1-2	-	CSVVEVSYGYTF	TGCAGCGTTGTTGAAGTTTCTTATGGCTACACCTTC
many	13	TRBV2	TRBJ1-2	TRBD1	CAGSGTANYGYTF	TGTGCCGGGTCGGGGACAGCCAACTATGGCTACACCTTC
few	15	TRBV20-1	TRBJ2-3	-	CSARGWSVGTDTQYF	TGCAGTGCTAGAGGTTGGAGCGTAGGCACAGATACGCAGTATTTT
few	14	TRBV20-1	TRBJ1-1	-	CSASLGSGNTEAFF	TGCAGTGCTAGTCTGGGTTCGGGGAACACTGAAGCTTTCTTT
-	13	TRBV6-5	TRBJ1-2	-	CASSSTGLFGYTF	TGTGCCAGCAGCTCCACAGGGCTTTTTGGCTACACCTTC
few	16	TRBV3-1	TRBJ1-5	TRBD1	CASSTGDRGSGQPQHF	TGTGCCAGCAGCACAGGGGATCGAGGGAGTGGTCAGCCCCAGCATTTT
many	11	TRBV3-1	TRBJ1-2	-	CASSQQGGYTF	TGTGCCAGCAGCCAACAGGGCGGCTACACCTTC
many	14	TRBV9	TRBJ2-7	-	CASSVGTASYEQYF	TGTGCCAGCAGCGTAGGGACAGCGAGCTACGAGCAGTACTTC
-	22	TRBV10-1	TRBJ1-4	TRBD1	CANSGQEGFFRLAGSSHEKLFF	TGCGCCAACTCAGGACAGGAAGGGTTTTTCCGACTGGCTGGGTCAAGTCATGAAAAACTGTTTTTT
few	12	TRBV5-4	TRBJ2-5	-	CASSYPAQTQYF	TGTGCCAGCAGCTATCCAGCACAGACCCAGTACTTC
few	16	TRBV28	TRBJ2-5	TRBD1	CASNPPGQGERETQYF	TGTGCCAGCAACCCCCCGGGACAGGGGGAACGGGAGACCCAGTACTTC
many	15	TRBV2	TRBJ2-3	-	CASSPAIGGTDTQYF	TGTGCCAGCAGTCCGGCGATTGGGGGCACAGATACGCAGTATTTT
-	14	TRBV3-1	TRBJ2-5	TRBD2	CASSPRTSYETQYF	TGTGCCAGCAGCCCCCGGACTAGCTACGAGACCCAGTACTTC
few	13	TRBV14	TRBJ1-2	-	CASSPHLQYGYTF	TGTGCCAGCAGCCCACACCTCCAATATGGCTACACCTTC
many	13	TRBV6-5	TRBJ1-2	-	CASSWTDKEGYTF	TGTGCCAGCAGTTGGACAGACAAGGAGGGCTACACCTTC
-	16	TRBV5-1	TRBJ1-3	-	CASSQLSSGEGNTIYF	TGCGCCAGCAGCCAACTCAGCTCGGGGGAAGGAAACACCATATATTTT
few	15	TRBV11-2	TRBJ2-7	-	CASSADEWPNHEQYF	TGTGCCAGCAGCGCTGACGAATGGCCCAACCACGAGCAGTACTTC
-	18	TRBV10-3	TRBJ1-1	TRBD1	CAMYDKKGTGVTNTEAFF	TGTGCCATGTACGACAAAAAGGGGACAGGGGTCACGAACACTGAAGCTTTCTTT
-	16	TRBV11-2	TRBJ1-4	-	CASSLDQRFMREKLFF	TGTGCCAGCAGCTTAGATCAGCGGTTTATGAGAGAAAAACTGTTTTTT
-	14	TRBV20-1	TRBJ2-3	TRBD2	CSALSGGRTDTQYF	TGCAGTGCTTTAAGCGGGGGACGCACAGATACGCAGTATTTT
-	15	TRBV3-1	TRBJ1-1	-	CASSQEGTLNTEAFF	TGTGCCAGCAGCCAAGAAGGGACACTGAACACTGAAGCTTTCTTT
few	15	TRBV6-2/TRBV6-3	TRBJ2-3	-	CASTSLFPGPDTQYF	TGTGCCAGCACTTCACTCTTTCCGGGCCCAGATACGCAGTATTTT
-	14	TRBV20-1	TRBJ1-1	-	CSARLGGGNTEAFF	TGCAGTGCTAGGTTGGGTGGGGGAAACACTGAAGCTTTCTTT
many	16	TRBV20-1	TRBJ2-2	-	CSATRTGARLSGELFF	TGCAGTGCTACCCGGACGGGGGCCAGGTTGTCCGGGGAGCTGTTTTTT
few	13	TRBV7-2	TRBJ2-3	-	CASKIRGAGTQYF	TGTGCCAGCAAGATACGGGGGGCCGGTACGCAGTATTTT
-	15	TRBV7-2	TRBJ1-3	-	CASSLAQFSGNTIYF	TGTGCCAGCAGCTTAGCTCAATTCTCTGGAAACACCATATATTTT
many	15	TRBV4-3	TRBJ2-1	-	CASSQTGDVWDEQFF	TGCGCCAGCAGCCAGACGGGGGACGTATGGGATGAGCAGTTCTTC
-	15	TRBV6-2/TRBV6-3	TRBJ2-7	TRBD2	CASTTTFAGRNEQYF	TGTGCCAGCACCACAACGTTCGCCGGGAGGAACGAGCAGTACTTC
few	14	TRBV5-1	TRBJ2-5	TRBD2	CASSATSGVETQYF	TGCGCCAGCAGCGCGACTAGCGGGGTAGAGACCCAGTACTTC
-	14	TRBV5-1	TRBJ1-2	-	CASSLVGTEYGYTF	TGCGCCAGCAGCTTGGTAGGGACCGAGTATGGCTACACCTTC
-	15	TRBV5-4	TRBJ1-1	TRBD1	CASRKGTDVNTEAFF	TGTGCCAGCAGGAAGGGGACAGACGTGAACACTGAAGCTTTCTTT
-	16	TRBV3-1	TRBJ1-5	-	CASSQVVSSGNQPQHF	TGTGCCAGCAGCCAAGTCGTCAGTAGCGGCAATCAGCCCCAGCATTTT
few	15	TRBV3-1	TRBJ1-3	-	CASSHDPGTGNTIYF	TGTGCCAGCAGCCATGACCCGGGCACTGGAAACACCATATATTTT
many	14	TRBV5-1	TRBJ2-2	-	CASSPQGHGGELFF	TGCGCCAGCAGCCCCCAGGGACACGGCGGGGAGCTGTTTTTT